The 27 T cell receptor beta chains below come from one sample, sequenced in a study of quantifying T cell responses using KT2 cells. Looking at the study overall: RNA was reverse transcribed with TCR alpha and beta constant-region primers.

A single-stranded UMI oligo with SP2 sequence was ligated to cDNA 3' ends. First-round PCR used around 4 cycles and beta primers RC1.1 and RC1.2 covering TRBC1 and TRBC2. Each CDR3 protein gets one entry after TCRdb re-called the UMI-ligation and nested PCR reads with MiXCR. Altogether under 35,000 distinct CDR3 sequences are present, under 7.5% being singletons, with the ten largest covering 15% to 19%. Source material: PBMCs spiked with cells of the T cell clone KT2. The receptor set was obtained from a human donor.

This clonotype was recorded at least ten times. The rearrangement joins TRBV23-1 to TRBJ1-1, with D tentatively TRBD1 (5 bases). TRBV23-1 is treated as an ORF (open reading frame) with a function not yet certain. The V end lost 6 bases, the J end lost 5 bases, and 10 bases lay between the germline ends. The CDR3 sequence is 12 residues long. CDR3 sequence reads: CASRKGFTEAFF. In DNA, the CDR3 is TGCGCCAGCAGGAAGGGGTTTACTGAAGCTTTCTTT.

This clonotype was recorded many times. The rearrangement uses TRBV7-9 and TRBJ1-1; 10 bases fit TRBD1. V lost 4 bases, J lost 10 bases, and 9 bases stayed unmatched. The CDR3 covers 14 residues. CDR1 SEHNR and CDR2 FQNEAQ come from the germline V gene (reference sequence). The CDR3 is CASSSRTGGLLAFF. The CDR3 DNA is TGTGCCAGCAGCTCGCGGACAGGGGGACTGTTAGCTTTCTTT.

In its sample, this clonotype was seen many times. The chain carries TRBV28 and TRBJ1-1; TRBD1 might be the D (5 bases). The CDR3 has 13 amino acids. Germline values: CDR1 MDHEN, CDR2 SYDVKM. Trimming removed 4 bases at V and 5 bases at J, with 11 bases between. The CDR3 region is CASSYHRGTEAFF. DNA for the CDR3: TGTGCCAGCAGTTATCATAGGGGAACTGAAGCTTTCTTT.

In its sample, this clonotype was seen many times. V is TRBV10-3 and J is TRBJ1-6; D possibly corresponds to TRBD1 (6 bases). V was trimmed by 6 bases and J by 6 bases, leaving 9 bases between them. CDR1 is ENHRY and CDR2 is SYGVKD in the germline V gene. The CDR3 loop spans 13 amino acids. DNA for the CDR3: TGTGCCATCAGCCAGGGGTTTAATTCACCCCTCCACTTT. Translation: CAISQGFNSPLHF.

At least ten counts were recorded for this clonotype. The chain couples TRBV28 to TRBJ1-5; no firm D call. This CDR3 has 13 residues. V lost 3 bases and J 6 bases, leaving 9 bases between the germline ends. Germline V lookup: CDR1 MDHEN, CDR2 SYDVKM. In DNA, the CDR3 is TGTGCCAGCAGTTTGGCGGGAGGTCAGCCCCAGCATTTT. Encoded protein: CASSLAGGQPQHF. Drawing the rest from reference TRBV28 and TRBJ1-5, the complete variable domain is DVKVTQSSRYLVKRTGEKVFLECVQDMDHENMFWYRQDPGLGLRLIYFSYDVKMKEKGDIPEGYSVSREKKERFSLILESASTNQTSMYLCASSLAGGQPQHFGDGTRLSIL.

This clonotype was detected a few times. V is TRBV9 and J is TRBJ2-1; 15 positions match TRBD2. Germline-derived CDR1 and CDR2 are SGDLS and YYNGEE. The CDR3 totals 17 residues. The J segment lost 3 bases and the V segment lost 4 bases, leaving 5 bases of the junction unmatched. CDR3 sequence reads: CASSRTSGGGGYNEQFF. CDR3 DNA sequence: TGTGCCAGCAGCAGGACTAGCGGGGGGGGAGGCTACAATGAGCAGTTCTTC.

The CDR3 reads CASSRGGAGELFF. The CDR3 bases are TGTGCCAGCTCTCGGGGGGGGGCCGGGGAGCTGTTTTTT. V gene TRBV6-5 combines with J gene TRBJ2-2; 8 nucleotides agree with TRBD2. V lost 8 bases, J lost 6 bases, and 5 bases stayed unmatched. This CDR3 is built from 13 residues. Per the germline V gene, CDR1 is MNHEY and CDR2 is SVGAGI.

The V and J genes are TRBV24-1 and TRBJ2-5, with 7 bases aligning to TRBD1. The V gene's germline CDR1 is KGHDR and CDR2 SFDVKD. CDR3 length: 13 residues. V was clipped by 3 bases and J by 5 bases; unmatched bases: 2. The CDR3 DNA is TGTGCCACCAGTGATACAGGGGTCGAGACCCAGTACTTC. As protein: CATSDTGVETQYF.

This clonotype showed up many times. The rearrangement joins TRBV20-1 to TRBJ1-5; D remains ambiguous. Per germline, CDR1 DFQATT and CDR2 SNEGSKA (reference sequence). CDR3 size: 12 residues. V was shortened by 6 bases and J by 9 bases, with 15 bases between the two germline ends. The CDR3 sequence: CSARTDYGPQHF. CDR3 DNA: TGCAGTGCCCGGACGGACTACGGGCCCCAGCATTTT.

This clonotype was recorded at least ten times. This chain connects TRBV12-5 to TRBJ2-3; no definite D call. CDR1 is LGHNT, CDR2 FRNRAP, per germline. CDR3 length: 13 residues. V lost 1 base and J lost 4, with 6 bases in between. The DNA of the CDR3 is TGTGCTAGTGGTTTGGATGAACCAGATACGCAGTATTTT. Amino acid sequence: CASGLDEPDTQYF.

This clonotype was recorded many times. The chain combines TRBV7-6 with TRBJ2-7, with a tentative D call TRBD1 (5 bases). V was shortened by 4 bases and J by 0 bases, with 10 bases between the two germline ends. Germline V gene lookup returns CDR1 SGHVS and CDR2 FNYEAQ. CDR3 length equals 14 residues. The DNA for the CDR3 is TGTGCCAGCAGCTCAGACAGTACCTCCTACGAGCAGTACTTC. Translating it yields CASSSDSTSYEQYF.

The chain carries TRBV10-3 and TRBJ2-1; 7 bases match TRBD2. This CDR3 is built from 16 residues. V was pared by 0 bases and J by 6 bases, with 8 bases of the junction left unmatched. The germline V gene has CDR1 ENHRY and CDR2 SYGVKD. This chain's CDR3 is CAISESWEGWINEQFF. The CDR3 DNA sequence: TGTGCCATCAGTGAGTCGTGGGAGGGGTGGATCAATGAGCAGTTCTTC.

This clonotype has a handful of counts. This rearrangement joins TRBV30 to TRBJ2-1; D possibly corresponds to TRBD2 (7 bases). CDR1 is GTSNPN, CDR2 SVGIG, per germline (reference sequence). This CDR3 region has 14 residues. Trimming removed 7 bases at V and 4 bases at J, with 17 bases between. The CDR3 sequence: CASLGGLRYNEQFF. DNA for the CDR3: TGTGCCTCCCTCGGGGGGCTCCGGTACAATGAGCAGTTCTTC. Complete variable domain (other parts from reference TRBV30 and TRBJ2-1): SQTIHQWPATLVQPVGSPLSLECTVEGTSNPNLYWYRQAAGRGLQLLFYSVGIGQISSEVPQNLSASRPQDRQFILSSKKLLLSDSGFYLCASLGGLRYNEQFFGPGTRLTVL.

This clonotype was seen ten or more times. The J gene is TRBJ2-1, the V gene TRBV20-1; 7 nucleotides align to TRBD2. V shed 6 bases and J 0 bases; nucleotides not matched to a gene: 11. The germline V gene has CDR1 DFQATT and CDR2 SNEGSKA (reference sequence). This CDR3 has 16 amino acids. DNA for the CDR3: TGCAGTGCCCCCCTTCTAGCGGCTAGCTCCTACAATGAGCAGTTCTTC. This sequence encodes CSAPLLAASSYNEQFF.

This clonotype was counted many times. This chain links TRBV6-6 with TRBJ1-2; a possible D gene is TRBD1 (6 bases). The V gene lost 2 bases and the J gene lost 5 bases, with 12 bases spanning the gap. Germline V lookup: CDR1 MNHNY, CDR2 SVGAGI (reference sequence). This CDR3 contains 14 residues. The CDR3 reads CASSYNRDWYGYTF. CDR3 in DNA: TGTGCCAGCAGTTACAACAGGGATTGGTATGGCTACACCTTC.

In its sample, this clonotype was seen a few times. The chain uses TRBV27 and TRBJ2-7, with 9 positions matching TRBD1. The V and J ends lost 5 bases and 0 bases, in that order; junction bases with no gene match: 8. The V gene's germline CDR1 is MNHEY and CDR2 SMNVEV (reference sequence). The CDR3 has 16 residues. CDR3 DNA: TGTGCCAGCAGTCCGGGACAGGGTCTAAGCTCCTACGAGCAGTACTTC. The encoded protein is CASSPGQGLSSYEQYF.

A few counts support this clonotype. The genes are TRBV5-1 and TRBJ2-5; tentatively, D is TRBD1 or TRBD2 (5 bases each). The V gene lost 1 base and the J gene lost 2 bases, with 12 bases spanning the gap. In germline, CDR1 is SGHRS, CDR2 YFSETQ. This CDR3 is 15 amino acids long. CDR3 amino acids: CASSLRTGRQETQYF. The CDR3 nucleotides are TGCGCCAGCAGCTTGCGCACGGGGCGACAAGAGACCCAGTACTTC. The full variable domain, completed using reference TRBV5-1 and TRBJ2-5, is KAGVTQTPRYLIKTRGQQVTLSCSPISGHRSVSWYQQTPGQGLQFLFEYFSETQRNKGNFPGRFSGRQFSNSRSEMNVSTLELGDSALYLCASSLRTGRQETQYFGPGTRLLVL.

This clonotype was detected ten times or more. The chain joins TRBV9 to TRBJ2-5, with 7 nucleotides matching TRBD1. Losses at the gene ends were 3 bases for V and 3 bases for J; bases not matched to a gene: 5. This CDR3 contains 14 residues. Germline CDR1 reads SGDLS; CDR2 reads YYNGEE. The CDR3 bases are TGTGCCAGCAGCGAATTTGGGACAGAAGAGACCCAGTACTTC. Its protein is CASSEFGTEETQYF.

This clonotype was observed many times. The chain carries TRBV29-1 and TRBJ1-1; no definite D call. V shed 3 bases and J shed 6 bases, with 8 bases lying between them. Germline V CDR1 and CDR2: SQVTM, ANQGSEA. This CDR3 contains 11 residues. The CDR3 reads CSVEPAAEAFF. The CDR3 nucleotides are TGCAGCGTTGAGCCCGCTGCTGAAGCTTTCTTT.

This clonotype was found many times. This chain links TRBV6-5 with TRBJ1-5; the match to TRBD1 covers 7 bases. The trim removed 0 bases at V and 2 bases at J, leaving 4 bases unmatched. The germline CDR1 and CDR2 sequences are MNHEY and SVGAGI. The CDR3 runs 16 residues. CDR3 region: CASSYSSRGGNQPQHF. For the CDR3, the DNA is TGTGCCAGCAGTTACTCCTCCAGGGGGGGCAATCAGCCCCAGCATTTT.

The table lists this clonotype with many counts. The V and J genes are TRBV3-1 and TRBJ2-1; TRBD2 agrees at 13 bases. Per the germline V gene, CDR1 is LGHDT and CDR2 is YNNKEL (reference sequence). This CDR3 comprises 17 residues. Unmatched junction bases numbered 8, after V lost 2 bases and J lost 7 bases. CDR3 in amino acids: CASSQPGTSGNRNEQFF. CDR3 coding DNA: TGTGCCAGCAGCCAACCCGGGACTAGCGGGAATAGGAATGAGCAGTTCTTC.

The rearrangement uses TRBV7-7 and TRBJ2-3; 8 bases match TRBD1. This CDR3 is built from 15 residues. V gave up 5 bases and J gave up 3 bases; unmatched junction bases: 7. Looked up from germline, CDR1 is SSHAT and CDR2 is FNYEAQ (reference sequence). The chain's CDR3 is CASSRTGTGTDTQYF. CDR3 nucleotide sequence: TGTGCCAGCAGCCGGACAGGGACTGGAACAGATACGCAGTATTTT.

This clonotype was seen ten or more times. The V gene is TRBV3-1, the J gene TRBJ1-6; 8 nucleotides agree with TRBD1. This CDR3 is built from 15 residues. V lost 1 base to trimming and J lost 10 bases; unmatched junction nucleotides: 6. Germline V gene lookup returns CDR1 LGHDT and CDR2 YNNKEL (reference sequence). CDR3 sequence reads: CASSQGGQGRSPLHF. CDR3 sequence (DNA): TGTGCCAGCAGCCAAGGAGGACAGGGACGCTCACCCCTCCACTTT.

At least ten counts were recorded for this clonotype. The chain uses TRBV5-1 and TRBJ2-7; 8 positions agree with TRBD2. There are 15 residues in the CDR3. V was clipped by 4 bases and J by 2 bases; unmatched bases: 8. The germline CDR1 and CDR2 sequences are SGHRS and YFSETQ. DNA of the CDR3: TGCGCCAGCAGCCCCGCAGCGGGGGTCACCTACGAGCAGTACTTC. This sequence encodes CASSPAAGVTYEQYF.

This clonotype was seen at least ten times. The V and J genes are TRBV6-5 and TRBJ1-2, with D unclear. Trimming stripped 6 bases from V and 3 bases from J, with 11 bases between. The CDR3 is made up of 13 amino acids. CDR1 MNHEY and CDR2 SVGAGI come from the germline V gene. CDR3: CASRSTGHYGYTF. For the CDR3, the DNA is TGTGCCAGCAGGTCCACGGGTCACTATGGCTACACCTTC.

The chain links TRBV12-3 or TRBV12-4 to TRBJ2-5, with 7 nucleotides matching TRBD2. V shed 8 bases and J 5 bases; nucleotides not matched to a gene: 8. This CDR3 is built from 13 residues. The CDR3 coding sequence is TGTGCCAGCTCGCCGGGGGGTCTGGAGACCCAGTACTTC. This sequence encodes CASSPGGLETQYF.

This clonotype was seen many times. The chain uses TRBV5-4 and TRBJ1-1; D may be TRBD1 (5 bases). This CDR3 has 15 residues. Trimming removed 0 bases from V and 3 bases from J, with 12 bases in between. The germline CDR1 and CDR2 sequences are SGHNT and YYREEE (reference sequence). In DNA form, the CDR3 reads TGTGCCAGCAGCTTGGTAAGGACACCTCACACTGAAGCTTTCTTT. The encoded protein is CASSLVRTPHTEAFF.